These 30 T cell receptor beta chains share one sample of origin, sequenced in a study of OX40 agonist ivuxolimab in advanced cancers. Only in-frame clones appear in the TCRdb table, and some are missing; sequencing was by immunoSEQ multiplex PCR. This sample has more than 60,000 clones, with around 94% found just once. The starting material was CD4+ or CD8+ T cells sorted from blood, obtained in a trial of the OX40 agonist ivuxolimab. Receptors were obtained from an adult with an advanced solid tumor such as melanoma, head and neck, liver or kidney cancer.

This chain uses TRBV9 with TRBJ2-1, with 8 bases that match TRBD2. Germline-derived CDR1 and CDR2 are SGDLS and YYNGEE. After removal of 1 base from V and 2 bases from J, the junction contained 8 bases not matched to a gene. This CDR3 region has 17 residues. In nucleotides, the CDR3 is TGTGCCAGCAGCGTACGCTTAGGCGGGGGGCCCTACAATGAGCAGTTCTTC. Its translation: CASSVRLGGGPYNEQFF. Full variable domain (outside the CDR3, taken from reference TRBV9 and TRBJ2-1): DSGVTQTPKHLITATGQRVTLRCSPRSGDLSVYWYQQSLDQGLQFLIQYYNGEERAKGNILERFSAQQFPDLHSELNLSSLELGDSALYFCASSVRLGGGPYNEQFFGPGTRLTVL.

This clone was seen only once. The chain links TRBV7-9 to TRBJ1-3; no clear D gene. The CDR3 length is 14 residues. Looked up from germline, CDR1 is SEHNR and CDR2 is FQNEAQ (reference sequence). The germline V and J ends were trimmed by 5 bases and 0 bases, with 8 bases remaining between them. The CDR3 sequence is CASSRSISGNTIYF. As DNA, the CDR3 is TGTGCCAGCAGCCGTTCGATCTCTGGAAACACCATATATTTT.

V and J are TRBV28 and TRBJ1-4, with 9 bases that match TRBD1. The V and J ends lost 2 bases and 2 bases, in that order; junction bases with no gene match: 3. The CDR3 has 16 residues. Germline-derived CDR1 and CDR2 are MDHEN and SYDVKM. The chain's CDR3 is CASSLHRGPTNEKLFF. The CDR3 coding sequence is TGTGCCAGCAGTTTACACAGGGGGCCCACTAATGAAAAACTGTTTTTT.

The chain joins TRBV5-6 to TRBJ1-1, with 9 bases aligning to TRBD1. The CDR3 is 14 amino acids. With 3 bases clipped from V and 4 bases from J, the junction kept 4 bases outside the gene matches. The germline gives CDR1 SGHDT, CDR2 YYEEEE. The DNA for the CDR3 is TGTGCCAGCAGCTGGGGACAGGGATCCACTGAAGCTTTCTTT. It yields the protein CASSWGQGSTEAFF.

This clone was observed a single time. The junction differs from germline at one of its ends, possibly a read error. The chain has TRBV6-5 and TRBJ2-5, with D perhaps matching TRBD1 (5 bases). The CDR3 is 15 amino acids. The V gene's germline CDR1 is MNHEY and CDR2 SVGAGI. The CDR3 DNA is TGTGCCCGCAGCAGGGATTGGGGCCTCGAATTAACCCAGTACTTC. Amino acids: CARSRDWGLELTQYF.

This sequence joins TRBV9 and TRBJ1-2, with D unclear. The length of the CDR3 is 14 residues. Germline V gene data show CDR1 as SGDLS and CDR2 as YYNGEE. V shed 0 bases and J shed 6 bases, with 12 bases lying between them. CDR3: CASSVELRSDGYTF. Written as DNA, the CDR3 is TGTGCCAGCAGCGTAGAGTTGAGGTCCGATGGCTACACCTTC.

V and J are TRBV7-9 and TRBJ2-7; 13 nucleotides match TRBD2. The CDR3 sequence is 18 residues long. CDR1 and CDR2 from the germline V gene are SEHNR and FQNEAQ (reference sequence). V lost 8 bases and J lost 5; bases outside the gene matches: 18. As DNA, the CDR3 is TGTGCCAGCCGTTTTTCGGGGACTAGCGGGATTTCTATCGACGAGCAGTACTTC. Amino acid sequence: CASRFSGTSGISIDEQYF. Full variable domain (rest looked up from reference TRBV7-9 and TRBJ2-7): DTGVSQNPRHKITKRGQNVTFRCDPISEHNRLYWYRQTLGQGPEFLTYFQNEAQLEKSRLLSDRFSAERPKGSFSTLEIQRTEQGDSAMYLCASRFSGTSGISIDEQYFGPGTRLTVT.

The rearrangement uses TRBV7-3 and TRBJ1-3; D may be TRBD1 (6 bases). CDR3 length: 15 amino acids. V lost 5 bases and J 7 bases, leaving 18 bases between the germline ends. The germline V gene encodes CDR1 SGHTA and CDR2 FQGTGA. CDR3 protein: CASSPGGAFGNTIYF. The CDR3 DNA sequence: TGTGCCAGCAGCCCGGGGGGGGCGTTTGGGAACACCATATATTTT.

The chain couples TRBV7-8 to TRBJ1-5; maybe TRBD1 (5 bases). V shed 3 bases and J shed 6 bases, with 15 bases lying between them. CDR1 SGHVS and CDR2 FQNEAQ come from the germline V gene. The CDR3 totals 15 residues. This CDR3 is CASSLYQGPSQPQHF. In DNA, the CDR3 is TGTGCCAGCAGCTTGTATCAGGGCCCGTCTCAGCCCCAGCATTTT.

This clone was observed once. The chain couples TRBV29-1 to TRBJ2-1, with D tentatively TRBD2 (5 bases). The CDR3 length is 14 residues. Germline V gene lookup returns CDR1 SQVTM and CDR2 ANQGSEA. Trimming pared 6 bases from V and 5 bases from J, leaving 17 bases between. In DNA, the CDR3 is TGCAGCGTGGCCCCCGGGATCAACAACAATGAGCAGTTCTTC. Its translation is CSVAPGINNNEQFF.

The chain is built from TRBV18 and TRBJ2-3; 7 positions agree with TRBD2. V was clipped by 5 bases and J by 1 base; unmatched bases: 9. This CDR3 contains 16 residues. In germline, CDR1 is KGHSH, CDR2 LQKENI. The CDR3 sequence is CASSSQAGRGTDTQYF. CDR3 nucleotides: TGTGCCAGCTCATCACAAGCGGGGAGGGGCACAGATACGCAGTATTTT.

This chain links TRBV27 with TRBJ2-2; weak D call: TRBD1 (5 bases). The CDR3 length is 16 residues. Germline V gene sequence: CDR1 MNHEY, CDR2 SMNVEV (reference sequence). V lost 0 bases to trimming and J lost 0 bases, with 8 bases between them. The CDR3 spells CASSLSTETNTGELFF. The DNA for the CDR3 is TGTGCCAGCAGTTTATCGACAGAGACGAACACCGGGGAGCTGTTTTTT.

CDR3 residues: CASSQDWSSSYEQYF. CDR3 sequence (DNA): TGCGCCAGCAGCCAAGATTGGTCGAGCTCCTACGAGCAGTACTTC. The chain has TRBV4-3 and TRBJ2-7; D not certain. Germline CDR1 and CDR2: LGHNA and YSLEER. CDR3 length: 15 residues. V was pared by 0 bases and J by 0 bases, with 9 bases between.

The V call is TRBV5-8, the J call TRBJ2-1; 9 bases match TRBD1. The CDR3 has 15 amino acids. Per the germline V gene, CDR1 is SGHTS and CDR2 is YDEGEE. V lost 6 bases and J lost 1; bases outside the gene matches: 5. CDR3 DNA sequence: TGTGCCAGCATCGCCGGGACAGGGTCCTACAATGAGCAGTTCTTC. Encoded protein: CASIAGTGSYNEQFF.

DNA for the CDR3: TGTGCCACCCGACTAGCGGGGGGAAATACGCAGTATTTT. It specifies CATRLAGGNTQYF. This chain joins TRBV27 and TRBJ2-3; 13 bases line up with TRBD2. The CDR3 extends over 13 amino acids. After removal of 10 bases from V and 7 bases from J, the junction contained 5 bases not matched to a gene. Germline V gene lookup returns CDR1 MNHEY and CDR2 SMNVEV (reference sequence).

This chain connects TRBV6-1 to TRBJ1-1; D gene unclear. Trimming left V 10 bases short and J 4 bases short, with 16 bases between. This CDR3 has 13 amino acids. Germline V gene sequence: CDR1 MNHNS, CDR2 SASEGT. CDR3 bases: TGTGCCACAAGTGGGGTGTCGGGCACTGAAGCTTTCTTT. Amino acid sequence: CATSGVSGTEAFF.

The rearrangement uses TRBV5-4 and TRBJ1-2, with 12 nucleotides matching TRBD1. This CDR3 spans 18 amino acids. V gave up 6 bases and J gave up 4 bases; unmatched junction bases: 16. Germline loops: CDR1 SGHNT, CDR2 YYREEE (reference sequence). The CDR3 loop is CASTPVVGQGALIYGYTF. CDR3 bases: TGTGCCAGCACTCCGGTGGTGGGACAGGGGGCGCTTATCTATGGCTACACCTTC.

This clone was observed a handful of times. This sequence joins TRBV7-9 and TRBJ1-1; TRBD1 agrees at 10 bases. J was trimmed by 2 bases and V by 6 bases; bases with no gene match: 9. The germline gives CDR1 SEHNR, CDR2 FQNEAQ (reference sequence). The CDR3 is made up of 16 amino acids. As DNA, the CDR3 is TGTGCCAGCAGTTATTCCGGGACAGGGGATAACACTGAAGCTTTCTTT. It yields the protein CASSYSGTGDNTEAFF.

CDR3 protein: CASRLPSPGTGNNEQFF. CDR3 sequence (DNA): TGTGCAAGTCGCCTACCCTCGCCAGGGACCGGGAACAATGAGCAGTTCTTC. V is TRBV12-2 and J is TRBJ2-1. TRBV12-2 is described as a pseudogene. This CDR3 is 17 amino acids long.

The chain carries TRBV6-5 and TRBJ1-1; TRBD1 aligns across 8 bases. V lost 5 bases to trimming and J lost 5 bases; unmatched junction nucleotides: 7. Germline CDR1 and CDR2: MNHEY and SVGAGI. The CDR3 has 14 amino acids. The CDR3 coding sequence is TGTGCCAGCAGTCAGGACAGGGCGAATACTGAAGCTTTCTTT. Its protein is CASSQDRANTEAFF.

The rearrangement links TRBV14 to TRBJ2-1, with a tentative D call TRBD2 (6 bases). From germline, CDR1 is SGHDN and CDR2 FVKESK. Trimming removed 4 bases at V and 9 bases at J, with 25 bases between. This CDR3 is 17 amino acids long. The CDR3, as DNA: TGTGCCAGCAGCCTCCCCCTGCGGGCTAGCGAGCACAGTGAGCAGTTCTTC. As protein: CASSLPLRASEHSEQFF.

V gene TRBV2 combines with J gene TRBJ2-5; TRBD2 aligns across 10 bases. Germline CDR1 reads SNHLY; CDR2 reads FYNNEI. This CDR3 has 14 amino acids. V dropped 4 bases and J dropped 5; count of bases not matched to a gene: 4. CDR3 sequence: CASSGLAGEETQYF. The CDR3 DNA reads TGTGCCAGCAGTGGACTAGCGGGTGAGGAGACCCAGTACTTC.

V and J are TRBV5-1 and TRBJ2-7, with 9 positions matching TRBD1. The CDR3 contains 16 residues. Per the germline V gene, CDR1 is SGHRS and CDR2 is YFSETQ. The J segment lost 3 bases and the V segment lost 0 bases, leaving 7 bases of the junction unmatched. The CDR3 bases are TGCGCCAGCAGCTTGGGCAGCGGACAGGGGTTCTACGAGCAGTACTTC. This sequence encodes CASSLGSGQGFYEQYF.

The rearrangement links TRBV7-2 to TRBJ2-7; either TRBD1 or TRBD2 may supply D (6 bases each). The CDR3 has 16 amino acids. CDR1 is SGHTA and CDR2 is FQGNSA in the germline V gene. Trimming shortened V by 5 bases and J by 5 bases, and 22 bases separated the two germline ends. CDR3 sequence (DNA): TGTGCCAGCAGCCCCCCTTGGGGGCTAGCGCGCGACGAGCAGTACTTC. Its translation: CASSPPWGLARDEQYF.

The DNA for the CDR3 is TGTGCCAGCAGTTTAGGCGGAACCTACGAGCAGTACTTC. Translating it yields CASSLGGTYEQYF. The chain links TRBV27 to TRBJ2-7, with D uncertain. This CDR3 spans 13 amino acids. The ends were cut back, 2 bases at V and 2 bases at J, with 7 bases in the middle. CDR1 and CDR2 (germline): MNHEY, SMNVEV (reference sequence).

This clone was seen a single time. This CDR3 is CASSLGPGGTDTQYF. The CDR3 bases are TGTGCCAGCAGCTTAGGGCCGGGAGGGACAGATACGCAGTATTTT. The genes are TRBV11-2 and TRBJ2-3; 8 bases fit TRBD2. The CDR3 has 15 residues. V lost 1 base, J lost 3 bases, and 3 bases stayed unmatched. Germline lookup yields CDR1 SGHAT and CDR2 FQNNGV.

This chain connects TRBV6-5 to TRBJ2-7; 7 bases line up with TRBD1. V was pared by 6 bases and J by 2 bases, with 4 bases of the junction left unmatched. Germline CDR1 MNHEY, CDR2 SVGAGI. The CDR3 is made up of 13 amino acids. In DNA, the CDR3 is TGTGCCAGCAGCCCCGGGACAGCCTACGAGCAGTACTTC. It translates to CASSPGTAYEQYF.

The chain is built from TRBV27 and TRBJ2-7; 8 positions match TRBD1. Looked up from germline, CDR1 is MNHEY and CDR2 is SMNVEV (reference sequence). J lost 0 bases, V lost 5 bases, and 6 bases had no gene match. The CDR3 is 15 amino acids. The CDR3 nucleotides are TGTGCCAGCAGTCTCTGGACAGGGAGCTCCTACGAGCAGTACTTC. Protein product: CASSLWTGSSYEQYF.

J is TRBJ1-3 and V is TRBV9, with a possible D match to TRBD1 (6 bases). The CDR3 length is 14 residues. V was trimmed by 3 bases and J by 2 bases, leaving 9 bases between them. Germline-derived CDR1 and CDR2 are SGDLS and YYNGEE. The CDR3 region has the DNA TGTGCCAGCAGCGACAGGGCAACTGGAAACACCATATATTTT. It codes for CASSDRATGNTIYF.

V gene TRBV5-6 combines with J gene TRBJ1-3; D uncertain. The CDR3 is 15 amino acids. Germline lookup yields CDR1 SGHDT and CDR2 YYEEEE. Trimming took 1 base from V and 0 from J, leaving 8 bases between them. CDR3 sequence: CASSLTGISGNTIYF. The CDR3 DNA reads as TGTGCCAGCAGCTTGACCGGGATCTCTGGAAACACCATATATTTT.